This TCR beta chain comes out of a study of blood T cells in healthy people across ages. The germline gives CDR1 SGHNT, CDR2 YENEEA. Trimming left V 5 bases short and J 3 bases short, with 10 bases between. The CDR3 spans 13 residues. Primers used in a second PCR of roughly 6 to 12 cycles were a sample-barcoded 5' primer and a J-beta primer mix. TCRdb re-derived calls from the 5' RACE reads in MiXCR, one entry per CDR3 protein. The sample has fewer than 2 million distinct CDR3 sequences, approximately 40% seen once. The rearrangement joins TRBV11-3 to TRBJ1-1; no reliable D call. This receptor was identified in a human donor in good health. Sequences were obtained from blood. CDR3 sequence (DNA): TGTGCCAGCAGCAAGAGGGTGGACACTGAAGCTTTCTTT. Translated: CASSKRVDTEAFF.